This T cell receptor (beta chain) appears in the sequencing data of a study of T cells in Graves' hyperthyroidism and ophthalmopathy (dated by TCRdb to the late 2010s). Some background on the complete study: To identify TCR V-J signatures that set the groups apart, the researchers used a discovery cohort of 95 to 100 patients, made up of around 40 with Graves' ophthalmopathy and some 60 with stable Graves' hyperthyroidism. In roughly six Graves' hyperthyroidism patients, the study also compared T-cell repertoires from thyroid tissue with T-cell repertoires from blood. The 100 or so discovery patients were divided at random into training and test sets in a 7:3 ratio. Prospective prediction of ophthalmopathy was tested in an independent validation cohort consisting of 18 hyperthyroidism patients and over 15 patients who later progressed to ophthalmopathy. After sampling, hyperthyroidism patients received methimazole starting at 30 mg daily, and ophthalmopathy patients received high-dose intravenous methylprednisolone. The paper reports TCR Vbeta CDR3 sequencing of roughly 140 peripheral blood samples: 40 or so ophthalmopathy, under 80 hyperthyroidism and around 17 progressor patients.

The full study reports these points: Most expanded thyroid clonotypes (frequency above 0.001) were also detected in blood, suggesting blood repertoires may reflect thyroid immune responses. Sample size was not statistically predetermined, and investigators were not blinded to group allocation. A model built on a 13 V-J signature distinguished ophthalmopathy from stable hyperthyroidism, reaching roughly 88% sensitivity and under 84% specificity in cross-validation and 80%/75% in testing. In validation, progression to ophthalmopathy was predicted by the model with almost 71% sensitivity and about 72% specificity, a median of approximately 6.5 months before onset.

Graves' hyperthyroidism was defined as stable when no progression to ophthalmopathy occurred over 18 months of follow-up. Hyperthyroidism patients were newly diagnosed, had a disease duration of under 2 months, and were aged 18 to 65 years. Exclusion was applied to patients with uncontrolled infections, other autoimmune diseases, pregnancy or lactation. Diagnoses relied on clinical symptoms, serum thyroxine and TRAb, thyroid ultrasound and orbital computed tomography. Trizol reagent was used to extract total RNA, and RNA quality was then checked on an Agilent 2100 Bioanalyzer. The CDR1 and CDR2 encoded by the germline V gene (reference sequence) are DFQATT and SNEGSKA. V gives up 4 bases and J gives up 3 bases, and the segment between their germline ends measures 15 bases. From its cysteine to its phenylalanine, the CDR3 spans 14 amino acids. Only CDR3 DNA remains: 42 bases, in frame from the first base.

This clonotype was observed a few times. Its antigen is not yet known. Per-base qualities were not stored, and no clone one base away is much larger. The TCR beta CDR3 regions were amplified from the RNA transcripts. For the first round of RT-PCR on the TCR CDR3, the HTBI primer set was used together with the Qiagen OneStep RT-PCR kit. Libraries were constructed in a second round of multiplex PCR, after which size selection and purification were carried out. The libraries were sequenced on an Illumina HiSeq2000 using paired-end 100 bp reads. As for the original processing: SOAPnuke was used to process the raw data, removing reads that contained adapters or uncalled bases, had a mean Phred below 15, or lacked an exact match to the constant primer or identifier. High-quality paired reads were merged using COPE v1.2.5, and each unique nucleotide sequence was defined as a clonotype. MiTCR v1.1 was used to align the clonotypes against IMGT TRBV, TRBD and TRBJ reference segments. The analysis was restricted to V-J combinations with a frequency above 0.0001, which together covered roughly 99% of the repertoires. The TCS score was defined as the ratio of F50 (clonal expansion) to E x V (chaos), calculated using BLOSUM62-based TCRdist between CDR3 peptides within each V-J. Welch's t-statistics and random forest reduced fewer than 600 V-J features to under 15, which were used in a naive Bayes classifier (R e1071). TCRdb ran its own pipeline on the public reads, namely fastp trimming at Q25 and MiXCR clone calling, and kept in-frame beta chains. Under each unique CDR3 protein, matching rows form one entry showing the most common genes and DNA. These V and J calls rely on TCRdb rather than the paper's analysis. The sample table contains about 560,000 distinct CDR3 sequences; only one count was recorded for approximately 44% of them. The ten largest make up roughly 8.2% of the sample.

This TCR was recovered from a woman younger than 35 with Graves' hyperthyroidism. Donor details come from another sample of the same person, matched by shared clones. The chain joins TRBV20-1 to TRBJ1-1, and TRBD1 may be the D gene, going by 5 matching bases. Sequencing was done on a sample of peripheral blood or thyroid tissue (not recorded which). The encoded CDR3 is CSATRGRADTEAFF. The DNA is TGCAGTGCTACCCGGGGGAGGGCCGACACTGAAGCTTTCTTT.